Listed here are 14 T cell receptor beta chains from one sample, sequenced in a study of shared clonotypes between healthy human individuals. Profiling relied on immunoSEQ multiplex PCR, and the TCRdb table lists in-frame clones only, not all of them. The sample has over 2 million clones, under 95% seen once. Material: naive CD4+ T cells from PBMCs. Sample subset: CD45RA+ positively selected. All receptors derive from a young man in good health. Some clones in this sample may be carry-over from other donors' samples.

The chain recombines TRBV7-3 with TRBJ2-1; 7 bases agree with TRBD1. Germline lookup yields CDR1 SGHTA and CDR2 FQGTGA. Germline trimming cut 4 bases from V and 0 bases from J; bases unmatched to any gene: 3. The CDR3 totals 15 residues. The CDR3 nucleotides are TGTGCCAGCAGCTCCAGGGGGATCTCCTACAATGAGCAGTTCTTC. Amino acids: CASSSRGISYNEQFF.

This rearrangement joins TRBV5-8 to TRBJ1-2; D is unclear. This CDR3 region has 13 residues. Germline CDR1 and CDR2: SGHTS and YDEGEE. V was clipped by 7 bases and J by 8 bases, with 18 bases between them. The CDR3 DNA sequence: TGTGCCAGCTTCCCACAAGGTTTTTACGGCTACACCTTC. This sequence encodes CASFPQGFYGYTF.

A word on this clone: Within the sample, other DNA sequences also encode this same CDR3. The chain recombines TRBV18 with TRBJ1-1, with D unclear. V lost 5 bases to trimming and J lost 1 base, with 8 bases between them. This CDR3 is built from 13 residues. CDR1 KGHSH and CDR2 LQKENI come from the germline V gene. CDR3 in DNA: TGTGCCAGCTCATTCGCAGAGAACACTGAAGCTTTCTTT. Translating gives CASSFAENTEAFF.

A few counts support this clone. The V call is TRBV7-2, the J call TRBJ1-1; D may be TRBD1 (5 bases). This CDR3 region has 12 residues. From germline, CDR1 is SGHTA and CDR2 FQGNSA. Between the trimmed V and J ends, which lost 1 base and 10 bases, there was a span of 10 bases. CDR3: CASSLDGAAAFF. The DNA for the CDR3 is TGTGCCAGCAGCTTAGACGGGGCGGCAGCTTTCTTT.

The chain couples TRBV5-4 to TRBJ2-7; D is undetermined. Trimming removed 3 bases from V and 2 bases from J, with 9 bases in between. This CDR3 is 13 amino acids long. Germline-derived CDR1 and CDR2 are SGHNT and YYREEE (reference sequence). CDR3 sequence: CASSYPLAYEQYF. For the CDR3, the DNA is TGTGCCAGCAGCTATCCGTTGGCCTACGAGCAGTACTTC.

The chain employs TRBV2 and TRBJ2-2; no reliable D call. CDR3 length equals 16 residues. CDR1 SNHLY and CDR2 FYNNEI come from the germline V gene. Trimming shortened V by 6 bases and J by 5 bases, and 19 bases separated the two germline ends. CDR3 protein: CASRSPGTASTGELFF. The DNA of the CDR3 is TGTGCCAGCAGGTCCCCAGGCACGGCGAGTACCGGGGAGCTGTTTTTT.

J is TRBJ2-5 and V is TRBV6-5, with 9 positions matching TRBD1. CDR1 and CDR2 from the germline V gene are MNHEY and SVGAGI. The trim removed 7 bases at V and 4 bases at J, leaving 7 bases unmatched. The CDR3 sequence is 14 residues long. The CDR3 protein is CASKRDRGGETQYF. For the CDR3, the DNA is TGTGCCAGCAAACGTGACAGGGGGGGAGAGACCCAGTACTTC.

CDR3 amino acids: CASSLEWDTEAFF. CDR3 coding DNA: TGTGCCAGCAGTTTAGAATGGGACACTGAAGCTTTCTTT. The rearrangement joins TRBV28 to TRBJ1-1; no clear D. Germline V gene data show CDR1 as MDHEN and CDR2 as SYDVKM. This CDR3 has 13 residues. Trimming took 2 bases from V and 3 from J, leaving 7 bases between them.

The chain couples TRBV20-1 to TRBJ2-5, with D hard to call. The CDR3 is made up of 11 amino acids. From germline, CDR1 is DFQATT and CDR2 SNEGSKA (reference sequence). V was trimmed by 6 bases and J by 4 bases, leaving 9 bases between them. The CDR3: CSAPFLETQYF. The CDR3 DNA follows: TGCAGTGCCCCATTCCTAGAGACCCAGTACTTC.

The CDR3 sequence is CASSWGLAVNYEQYF. The DNA for the CDR3 is TGTGCCAGCAGTTGGGGACTAGCGGTGAACTACGAGCAGTACTTC. The chain employs TRBV28 and TRBJ2-7; 11 bases are a match to TRBD2. The ends lost 4 bases at V and 3 bases at J; junction bases unmatched: 5. CDR1 and CDR2 (germline): MDHEN, SYDVKM. The CDR3 spans 15 residues.

The rearrangement links TRBV28 to TRBJ2-1, with D perhaps TRBD1 or TRBD2 (5 bases each). The CDR3 loop spans 15 amino acids. Germline lookup yields CDR1 MDHEN and CDR2 SYDVKM. V dropped 6 bases and J dropped 1 base, with 13 bases sitting between them. The CDR3, as DNA: TGTGCCAGCAGGGGGGACGAAAGATCCTACAATGAGCAGTTCTTC. As protein: CASRGDERSYNEQFF.

The V and J genes are TRBV18 and TRBJ2-5; TRBD2 matches 7 bases. This CDR3 is 16 amino acids long. The V gene end was trimmed by 6 bases and the J gene end by 4 bases; junction bases not matched to a gene: 14. Per the germline V gene, CDR1 is KGHSH and CDR2 is LQKENI. As DNA, the CDR3 is TGTGCCAGCTCCCCTCTTTCCAGCGGGAAGGTAGAGACCCAGTACTTC. It yields the protein CASSPLSSGKVETQYF.

The chain combines TRBV7-9 with TRBJ2-3; D call uncertain. CDR1 and CDR2 (germline): SEHNR, FQNEAQ (reference sequence). This CDR3 spans 15 amino acids. V was pared by 4 bases and J by 3 bases, with 14 bases between. CDR3 protein: CASSSGPEETDTQYF. The CDR3 nucleotides are TGTGCCAGCAGCTCTGGACCCGAGGAGACAGATACGCAGTATTTT.

The J gene is TRBJ2-1, the V gene TRBV19; TRBD2 matches at 7 bases. The ends lost 5 bases at V and 0 bases at J; junction bases unmatched: 16. Germline values: CDR1 LNHDA, CDR2 SQIVND (reference sequence). The CDR3 is 19 amino acids. CDR3 bases: TGTGCCAGTAGTCCCCAGCCAAGGCGGGAGTTCCTCTCCTACAATGAGCAGTTCTTC. It yields the protein CASSPQPRREFLSYNEQFF.